This T cell receptor beta chain appears in the sequencing data of a study of blood T cell repertoires in COVID-19. The wider study: T cells, B-cell-depleted T cells, or PBMCs provided the cDNA or gDNA that served as material.

In the original analysis: Estimates of nucleated cell counts were drawn from the amplification of reference gene primers. TCRdb's table, derived via immunoSEQ multiplex PCR, lists solely in-frame clones and lacks some. For V, J and clone size, that table is used; D and trimming come from the DNA. The sample shows about 230,000 clones, approximately 85% of them seen only once. This CDR3 has 11 amino acids. CDR1 and CDR2 from the germline V gene are DFQATT and SNEGSKA (reference sequence). V gave up 6 bases and J gave up 3 bases, with 9 bases separating them. The chain couples TRBV20-1 to TRBJ2-7; perhaps TRBD2 as D (5 bases). The clonotype originates from a man in his forties or fifties with COVID-19, enrolled during active disease. Sequencing was performed on peripheral blood. The CDR3: CSAGEVYEQYF. CDR3 coding DNA: TGCAGTGCCGGGGAAGTCTACGAGCAGTACTTC.